The clone carrying this TCR beta chain ranks as medium-sized (0.01 to 0.1%). The sample originates from a study of T cell repertoires in aging, cancer and after chemotherapy. On the study more broadly: Repeat sampling of healthy donors over several months to years showed clear clonal overlap.

V was pared by 5 bases and J by 9 bases, with 13 bases of the junction left unmatched. The CDR3 runs 16 residues. TRB rearrangements spanning V, D and J were amplified using mixed TRB-A/B primers. MiXCR, applied by TCRdb to the multiplex PCR reads, yields one record per CDR3 protein. The repertoire holds approximately 4,900 distinct CDR3 sequences, with about 24% as singletons. TCR beta rearrangements were amplified from peripheral blood genomic DNA. This TCR was sampled from a human donor in good health. The V gene is TRBV12-3 or TRBV12-4, the J gene TRBJ2-1; 10 positions match TRBD2. Sequencing was performed on blood. As DNA, the CDR3 is TGTGCCAGCAGTACTACTAGCGGGGCCGTAAGCGGTGAGCAGTTCTTC. This encodes CASSTTSGAVSGEQFF.